These 14 T cell receptor beta chains came from one sample sequenced in a study of tumor-infiltrating lymphocytes in primary liver carcinoma. The study co-extracted DNA and RNA from around 20-30 mg of unsorted bulk tissue. A primer matching the constant region was used to make TCR beta cDNA from approximately 0.55 ug of total RNA. Libraries for TCR beta were built through three nested multiplex PCR rounds, which together made up a slightly modified ARM-PCR procedure. A C-beta reverse primer was combined with TRBV1-TRBV30 forward primers in the first two PCR rounds, and each round had approximately 10 cycles. TCRdb fed the multiplex PCR reads into MiXCR, producing one record per CDR3 protein. This sample carries 52,000 or so distinct CDR3 sequences, 65% to 85% of them seen once, and the ten largest clones take roughly a quarter. The sequenced material came from liver tumor tissue from sampling region 5. Subset meaning: tumor region T5, tumor centre. These receptors originate from a man in his forties or fifties with primary liver carcinoma and hepatitis B virus infection.

A note on this clonotype: The junction and the germline gene differ at one end; a read error may be behind it. The chain carries TRBV5-1 and TRBJ2-1, with a possible D match to TRBD2 (5 bases). Germline values: CDR1 SGHRS, CDR2 YFSETQ. This CDR3 comprises 16 residues. CDR3 bases: TGTGCCAGCAGTTCTCCTGCGGGTAGGGTGTCAAATGAGCAGTTCTTC. It translates to CASSSPAGRVSNEQFF.

Regarding this clonotype: The germline gene is not matched at one end of the junction; a read error may be the cause. J is TRBJ2-5 and V is TRBV29-1, with 8 nucleotides matching TRBD2. The CDR3 has 13 amino acids. Germline CDR1 reads SQVTM; CDR2 reads ANQGSEA. CDR3 in DNA: TGCAGCGTCAATAGCGGGGCTCAAGAGACCGAGAACTTC. Its protein product is CSVNSGAQETENF.

In the case of this clonotype: The junction and the germline gene differ at one end; a read error may be behind it. The V call is TRBV4-3, the J call TRBJ2-1, with D possibly TRBD2 on 6 matching bases. The V gene's germline CDR1 is LGHNA and CDR2 YSLEER. This CDR3 has 16 residues. The CDR3 reads CAGSQDRSGFHSEQFF. DNA of the CDR3: TGCGCCGGCAGCCAAGATAGGAGCGGGTTTCACAGCGAGCAGTTCTTC.

Remarks on this clonotype: It may be a read error: a sequence one base away is much more abundant. In DNA, the CDR3 is TGTGGCACCAGTGATCATCAAGAGACCCAGTACTTC. Translated: CGTSDHQETQYF. J is TRBJ2-5 and V is TRBV24-1; the D is unclear. Germline lookup yields CDR1 KGHDR and CDR2 SFDVKD. The CDR3 is made up of 12 amino acids.

On this clonotype: A much larger clone lies a single base off, so this may be a read error. Since the CDR3 does not end with the conserved phenylalanine or tryptophan, this likely comes from a read error. The chain is built from TRBV5-1 and TRBJ2-2; weak D call: TRBD1 (5 bases). The V gene lost 4 bases and the J gene lost 0 bases, with 13 bases spanning the gap. Germline V gene lookup returns CDR1 SGHRS and CDR2 YFSETQ. The CDR3 length is 16 residues. CDR3 nucleotides: TGCGCCAGCAGCCCTGGGGCACATGCGAACACCGGGGAGCTGTTTTTA. It translates to CASSPGAHANTGELFL.

This clonotype is deemed medium-sized. The genes are TRBV29-1 and TRBJ1-5; D is unresolved. This CDR3 is 14 amino acids long. The V gene's germline CDR1 is SQVTM and CDR2 ANQGSEA. The ends were cut back, 5 bases at V and 7 bases at J, with 18 bases in the middle. CDR3 protein: CSVIPDTPGQPQHF. The CDR3, as DNA: TGCAGCGTTATTCCCGACACCCCGGGGCAGCCCCAGCATTTT.

As for this clonotype: One junction end does not reproduce the germline sequence, and a read error may be involved. The chain carries TRBV6-2 or TRBV6-3 and TRBJ2-7, with D uncertain. Per germline, CDR1 MNHEY and CDR2 SVGEGT. The CDR3 extends over 15 amino acids. CDR3 DNA sequence: TGTGCCAGCAGTTACTCGGAAAGGTCGACCTACGAGCAATGCTTC. Encoded protein: CASSYSERSTYEQCF.

Of note for this clonotype: This may stem from a read error, because a much larger clone lies one nucleotide away. The chain combines TRBV11-2 with TRBJ2-5; either TRBD1 or TRBD2 may supply D (5 bases each). Germline V lookup: CDR1 SGHAT, CDR2 FQNNGV. V was clipped by 7 bases and J by 5 bases, with 23 bases between them. The CDR3 spans 16 residues. CDR3 bases: TGTGCCAGCAACCCTGGGGCCCGAGGGGACGCCGAGACCCAGTACTTC. Its protein is CASNPGARGDAETQYF.

A remark on this clonotype: One end of the junction does not line up with germline, which may come from a read error. The V gene is TRBV5-6, the J gene TRBJ2-1; a possible D gene is TRBD2 (6 bases). The CDR3 spans 17 residues. Germline lookup yields CDR1 SGHDT and CDR2 YYEEEE. CDR3 sequence: CASSLTGGAGSRIEQSF. Here the CDR3 DNA reads TGTGCCAGCAGCCTAACCGGGGGTGCGGGGAGCAGAATTGAGCAGTCCTTC.

To note about this clonotype: The CDR3 does not end in the conserved phenylalanine or tryptophan, so this is likely a read error. The chain combines TRBV11-2 with TRBJ2-7, with D perhaps TRBD2 (6 bases). CDR1 and CDR2 from the germline V gene are SGHAT and FQNNGV. This CDR3 has 12 amino acids. The DNA of the CDR3 is TGTACCAGCAGTCCCGGGGGTTACGAGCAGTACTAC. Protein sequence: CTSSPGGYEQYY.

The count of this clonotype is one. The J gene is TRBJ2-5, the V gene TRBV20-1, with D maybe TRBD2 (5 bases). V was pared by 6 bases and J by 5 bases, with 10 bases between. This CDR3 comprises 11 residues. CDR1 is DFQATT and CDR2 is SNEGSKA in the germline V gene (reference sequence). This CDR3 is CSADPGETQYF. The CDR3 region has the DNA TGCAGTGCAGACCCGGGGGAGACCCAGTACTTC.

A word on this clonotype: A much larger clone lies a single base off, so this may be a read error. The chain has TRBV5-1 and TRBJ2-1; no firm D call. Germline assignment: CDR1 SGHRS and CDR2 YFSETQ. Trimming cost V 6 bases and J 5 bases, with 12 bases left between them. The CDR3 has 13 amino acids. The CDR3 here is CASNSVQDNEQFF. The CDR3 nucleotides read TGCGCCAGCAACTCAGTCCAAGACAATGAGCAGTTCTTC. Combining the CDR3 with reference TRBV5-1 and TRBJ2-1 gives the whole variable domain KAGVTQTPRYLIKTRGQQVTLSCSPISGHRSVSWYQQTPGQGLQFLFEYFSETQRNKGNFPGRFSGRQFSNSRSEMNVSTLELGDSALYLCASNSVQDNEQFFGPGTRLTVL.

V is TRBV5-1 and J is TRBJ1-5, with D perhaps matching TRBD2 (6 bases). The end of the DNA fits TRBJ2-3 better, so the J call may be wrong. The germline CDR1 and CDR2 sequences are SGHRS and YFSETQ. The CDR3 is made up of 14 amino acids. The CDR3 loop reads CASSLDAGNEPQYF. In DNA form, the CDR3 reads TGCGCCAGCAGCTTGGACGCGGGGAATGAGCCCCAGTATTTT.

A remark on this clonotype: The junction departs from germline at one end; a sequencing error may be responsible. The genes are TRBV5-1 and TRBJ2-3; 15 bases fit TRBD2. The CDR3 is 15 amino acids. CDR1 is SGHRS, CDR2 YFSETQ, per germline. CDR3 loop: CTSRTSGGAADTQYF. The CDR3 DNA is TGCACCAGCAGGACTAGCGGGGGGGCTGCAGATACGCAGTATTTT.